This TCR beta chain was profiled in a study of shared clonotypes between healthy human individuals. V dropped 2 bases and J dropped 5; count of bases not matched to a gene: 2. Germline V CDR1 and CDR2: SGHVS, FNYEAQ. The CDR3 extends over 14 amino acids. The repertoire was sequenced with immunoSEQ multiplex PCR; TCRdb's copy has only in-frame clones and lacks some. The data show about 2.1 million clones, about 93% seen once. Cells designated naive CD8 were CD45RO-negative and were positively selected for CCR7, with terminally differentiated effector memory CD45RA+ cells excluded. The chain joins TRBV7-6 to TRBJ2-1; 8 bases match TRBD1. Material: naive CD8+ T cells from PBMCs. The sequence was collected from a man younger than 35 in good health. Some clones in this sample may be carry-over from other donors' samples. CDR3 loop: CASSLRTGHNEQFF. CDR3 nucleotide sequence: TGTGCCAGCAGCTTAAGGACAGGGCACAATGAGCAGTTCTTC.